This TCR beta chain was found in a study of beta chain features in type 1 diabetes. General study findings and limits: PCR might favor shorter templates, equally in patients and controls. For Type 1 diabetes patients, all four CD4+ subsets carried TCRB CDR3s that were moderately but significantly shorter.

Looked up from germline, CDR1 is SGHDT and CDR2 is YYEEEE. The V end was cut by 4 bases, the J end by 8 bases, with 16 bases between. The length of the CDR3 is 14 residues. Remarks on this clone: Antigen specificity is unknown.

The entirety of the isolated RNA underwent reverse transcription, so expressed TCRB transcripts were sequenced. The repertoire was sequenced with immunoSEQ multiplex PCR; TCRdb's copy has only in-frame clones and lacks some. The data show about 370,000 clones, around a tenth seen once. Sequenced input: central memory CD4+ T cells from blood. V is TRBV5-6 and J is TRBJ2-1, with D possibly being TRBD1 (6 bases). The sequence derives from a man aged 25 to 45 with type 1 diabetes. The CDR3 protein is CASSVVDGGDEQFF. The CDR3 region has the DNA TGTGCCAGCAGCGTTGTCGATGGGGGCGATGAGCAGTTCTTC.